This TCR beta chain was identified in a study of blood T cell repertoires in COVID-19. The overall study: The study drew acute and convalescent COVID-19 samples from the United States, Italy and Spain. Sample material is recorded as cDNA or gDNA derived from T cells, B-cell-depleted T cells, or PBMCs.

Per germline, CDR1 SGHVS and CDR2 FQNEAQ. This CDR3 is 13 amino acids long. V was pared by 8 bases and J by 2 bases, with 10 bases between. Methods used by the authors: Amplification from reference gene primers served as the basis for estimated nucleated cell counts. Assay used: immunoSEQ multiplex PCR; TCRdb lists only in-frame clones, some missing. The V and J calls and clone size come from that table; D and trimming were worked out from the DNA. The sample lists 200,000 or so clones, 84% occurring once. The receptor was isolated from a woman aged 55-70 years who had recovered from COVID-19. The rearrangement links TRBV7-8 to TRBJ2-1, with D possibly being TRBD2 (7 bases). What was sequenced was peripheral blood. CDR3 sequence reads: CASGGAPYNEQFF. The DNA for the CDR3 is TGTGCCAGCGGGGGGGCCCCCTACAATGAGCAGTTCTTC.